The TCR beta chain described here comes from a study of PD-1 blockade in classical Hodgkin lymphoma. Study results and caveats: A reduction in baseline TCR diversity was reportedly seen in newly diagnosed patients relative to healthy donors. CD4+ but not CD8+ TCR diversity rose significantly by C4D1. Exclusion covered patients beginning nivolumab under 1 year post-ASCT.

Some clones are missing from TCRdb's copy, which holds only in-frame ones; the method was immunoSEQ multiplex PCR. The data contain tens of thousands of clones, under 95% of them singletons. The time point here: cycle 4 day 1 (C4D1), after 6 weeks of nivolumab. Each patient relapsed following autologous stem cell transplantation, and prior brentuximab vedotin exposure differed. Turning to this clone: Its antigen is undetermined.

CDR1 is LNHDA, CDR2 SQIVND, per germline (reference sequence). The V end lost 10 bases, the J end lost 10 bases, and 20 bases lay between the germline ends. This CDR3 comprises 14 residues. This sequence originates from a human donor with classical Hodgkin lymphoma. V usage is TRBV19 and J usage is TRBJ1-6; tentatively, D is TRBD1 (6 bases). The specimen comprised peripheral blood mononuclear cells (PBMCs), sampled before the fourth cycle of nivolumab. The chain's CDR3 is CATKGGGILSPLHF. The CDR3 DNA sequence: TGTGCCACCAAAGGGGGGGGTATCTTATCACCCCTCCACTTT.